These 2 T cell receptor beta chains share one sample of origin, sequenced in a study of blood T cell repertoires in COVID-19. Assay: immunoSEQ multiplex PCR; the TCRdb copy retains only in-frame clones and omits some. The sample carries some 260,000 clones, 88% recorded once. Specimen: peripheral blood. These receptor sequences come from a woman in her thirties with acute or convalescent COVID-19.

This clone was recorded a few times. The CDR3 nucleotides read TGTGCCAGTAGGGAAACCGGGACAGGGGATAAAAAACTGTTTTTT. Its translation is CASRETGTGDKKLFF. The gene calls are TRBV19 and TRBJ1-4; 10 bases are a match to TRBD1. The CDR3 is 15 residues long. V was clipped by 6 bases and J by 9 bases; unmatched bases: 10. Per germline, CDR1 LNHDA and CDR2 SQIVND (reference sequence).

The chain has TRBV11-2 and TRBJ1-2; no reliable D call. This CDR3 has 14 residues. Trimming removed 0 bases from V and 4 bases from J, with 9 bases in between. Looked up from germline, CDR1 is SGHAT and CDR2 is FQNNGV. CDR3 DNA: TGTGCCAGCAGCTTAGATCGAACAGCCTATGGCTACACCTTC. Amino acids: CASSLDRTAYGYTF.